Listed below are T cell receptor beta chains from one sample, sequenced in a study of identical twins. TCRdb redid the calling of the 5' RACE reads with MiXCR, one entry per CDR3 protein. This table has 300,000 to 350,000 distinct CDR3 sequences, approximately 13% appearing once. These data are also associated with another study on yellow fever vaccine responses in identical twins.

The specimen was CD8+ T cells sorted from blood. The receptors were gathered from a young woman in good health. CDR3s include the opening cysteine and the closing phenylalanine or tryptophan. The order of the fields is V gene, clone size, CDR3 length, J gene, CDR3 protein. A clone size is listed for some rows: how often the clone was seen (once, few, many), or a class if it is expanded.

v_gene: TRBV4-1; abundance: few; len: 15; j_gene: TRBJ1-1; CDR3aa: CASSQDTGRNTEAFF
v_gene: TRBV20-1; abundance: few; len: 14; j_gene: TRBJ2-7; CDR3aa: CSAIKTGRWDEQYF
v_gene: TRBV4-2; abundance: NA; len: 16; j_gene: TRBJ2-5; CDR3aa: CASSPGVAGGPETQYF
v_gene: TRBV19; abundance: NA; len: 17; j_gene: TRBJ1-4; CDR3aa: CASRNLDRGRKNEKLFF
v_gene: TRBV28; abundance: few; len: 14; j_gene: TRBJ1-2; CDR3aa: CASSLDRGLDGYTF
v_gene: TRBV12-3/TRBV12-4; abundance: NA; len: 15; j_gene: TRBJ1-1; CDR3aa: CASSFRSMWGAEAFF
v_gene: TRBV12-3/TRBV12-4; abundance: few; len: 15; j_gene: TRBJ2-1; CDR3aa: CASTLGGGAHNEQFF
v_gene: TRBV3-1; abundance: few; len: 17; j_gene: TRBJ2-3; CDR3aa: CASSQDFSTTSTDTQYF
v_gene: TRBV4-1; abundance: many; len: 19; j_gene: TRBJ2-3; CDR3aa: CASSQEGGAKGALTDTQYF
v_gene: TRBV12-3/TRBV12-4; abundance: few; len: 15; j_gene: TRBJ2-2; CDR3aa: CASSLLGENTGELFF
v_gene: TRBV5-1; abundance: NA; len: 15; j_gene: TRBJ2-5; CDR3aa: CASSPRVGIQETQYF
v_gene: TRBV15; abundance: NA; len: 13; j_gene: TRBJ1-5; CDR3aa: CATSRDQGQPQHF
v_gene: TRBV5-1; abundance: many; len: 14; j_gene: TRBJ2-1; CDR3aa: CASSLYGTGNEQFF
v_gene: TRBV20-1; abundance: NA; len: 14; j_gene: TRBJ2-7; CDR3aa: CSASVGDYNYEQYF
v_gene: TRBV7-9; abundance: many; len: 13; j_gene: TRBJ1-2; CDR3aa: CASSLGQNYGYTF
v_gene: TRBV12-3/TRBV12-4; abundance: NA; len: 15; j_gene: TRBJ2-3; CDR3aa: CASNGDGDSTDTQYF
v_gene: TRBV3-1; abundance: NA; len: 16; j_gene: TRBJ2-3; CDR3aa: CASSPLGGSSTDTQYF
v_gene: TRBV4-1; abundance: few; len: 19; j_gene: TRBJ2-1; CDR3aa: CASSQGGRDRGFGRDEQFF
v_gene: TRBV12-3/TRBV12-4; abundance: many; len: 15; j_gene: TRBJ2-1; CDR3aa: CASSLYGSSYNEQFF
v_gene: TRBV4-1; abundance: NA; len: 16; j_gene: TRBJ2-7; CDR3aa: CASSQSSRASTYEQYF
v_gene: TRBV6-5; abundance: few; len: 15; j_gene: TRBJ2-2; CDR3aa: CASSYRVAATGELFF
v_gene: TRBV4-1; abundance: few; len: 15; j_gene: TRBJ2-3; CDR3aa: CASTPRRGGLDTQYF
v_gene: TRBV27; abundance: NA; len: 13; j_gene: TRBJ1-2; CDR3aa: CASSLSRTYGYTF
v_gene: TRBV7-9; abundance: NA; len: 15; j_gene: TRBJ2-1; CDR3aa: CASSQPGGSYNEQFF
v_gene: TRBV3-1; abundance: few; len: 12; j_gene: TRBJ1-1; CDR3aa: CASSQEGSEAFF
v_gene: TRBV12-3/TRBV12-4; abundance: many; len: 13; j_gene: TRBJ2-1; CDR3aa: CASSTRTGNEQFF
v_gene: TRBV20-1; abundance: NA; len: 15; j_gene: TRBJ2-3; CDR3aa: CSAREGGQTTDTQYF
v_gene: TRBV11-2; abundance: few; len: 17; j_gene: TRBJ2-2; CDR3aa: CASSLVGDRDVTGELFF
v_gene: TRBV11-2; abundance: few; len: 21; j_gene: TRBJ2-1; CDR3aa: CASSPGSWTSGSGLSYNEQFF
v_gene: TRBV4-1; abundance: few; len: 15; j_gene: TRBJ1-5; CDR3aa: CASSQVAGGNQPQHF
v_gene: TRBV12-3/TRBV12-4; abundance: many; len: 13; j_gene: TRBJ1-2; CDR3aa: CASTPLGFYGYTF
v_gene: TRBV5-1; abundance: NA; len: 16; j_gene: TRBJ1-2; CDR3aa: CASSLAWQPRRYGYTF
v_gene: TRBV6-5; abundance: few; len: 16; j_gene: TRBJ2-7; CDR3aa: CASSSRETSDPYEQYF
v_gene: TRBV20-1; abundance: NA; len: 17; j_gene: TRBJ2-1; CDR3aa: CSARESGTASSYNEQFF
v_gene: TRBV7-8; abundance: few; len: 15; j_gene: TRBJ2-1; CDR3aa: CASSQGRITYNEQFF
v_gene: TRBV4-1; abundance: NA; len: 15; j_gene: TRBJ2-1; CDR3aa: CASSPTGTGNNEQFF
v_gene: TRBV20-1; abundance: NA; len: 13; j_gene: TRBJ2-5; CDR3aa: CSARPGLVETQYF
v_gene: TRBV13; abundance: NA; len: 13; j_gene: TRBJ2-7; CDR3aa: CASSLPDSIEQYF
v_gene: TRBV10-3; abundance: NA; len: 12; j_gene: TRBJ2-7; CDR3aa: CATTSNTYEQYF
v_gene: TRBV7-8; abundance: NA; len: 16; j_gene: TRBJ2-5; CDR3aa: CASSLAATSGQETQYF
v_gene: TRBV6-5; abundance: few; len: 18; j_gene: TRBJ2-1; CDR3aa: CASSYRGRLGGPYNEQFF